The 32 T cell receptor beta chains reported below all come from one sample, sequenced in a study of cytotoxic CD8 clonotypes in ibrutinib-treated CLL (dated by TCRdb to about 2021). The sample's time point label, decoded: roughly 12 months on ibrutinib. The protocol used for the library was the immunoSEQ multiplex PCR assay. TCRdb holds this immuneACCESS table with in-frame rearrangements only. Some clones are missing; in checked studies, unresolved V genes explain under half, and the rest has no known cause. Here the sample has 110,000 to 150,000 clones; about 79% occur a single time. Jointly, the top ten make up roughly 13% of the sample. The specimen was PBMCs, collected after 12 months of ibrutinib treatment. These receptors were taken from a human donor with chronic lymphocytic leukemia.

This clone was seen a handful of times. J is TRBJ2-7 and V is TRBV7-7; 7 bases match TRBD1. This CDR3 has 14 residues. Germline assignment: CDR1 SSHAT and CDR2 FNYEAQ (reference sequence). V gave up 5 bases and J gave up 5 bases; unmatched junction bases: 9. The CDR3 DNA sequence: TGTGCCAGCAGCCCCTCGACAGGGTTGAACGAGCAGTACTTC. Amino acids: CASSPSTGLNEQYF.

This clone occurred a few times. The rearrangement uses TRBV11-2 and TRBJ2-1; D is uncertain. The CDR3 loop spans 12 amino acids. Trimming stripped 6 bases from V and 5 bases from J, with 8 bases between. CDR1 SGHAT and CDR2 FQNNGV come from the germline V gene. The CDR3 spells CASSSRNNEQFF. For the CDR3, the DNA is TGTGCCAGCAGTTCACGGAACAATGAGCAGTTCTTC.

The chain links TRBV13 to TRBJ1-1, with D possibly TRBD1 on 5 matching bases. Germline V gene data show CDR1 as PRHDT and CDR2 as FYEKMQ (reference sequence). CDR3 length: 16 residues. The V end lost 3 bases, the J end lost 6 bases, and 20 bases lay between the germline ends. The CDR3 protein is CASSLDSGYSQAEAFF. DNA for the CDR3: TGTGCCAGCAGCTTGGACTCAGGGTACAGTCAAGCTGAAGCTTTCTTT.

The chain uses TRBV15 and TRBJ2-2; 8 bases are a match to TRBD2. V was clipped by 1 base and J by 0 bases; unmatched bases: 1. Germline V gene data show CDR1 as LNHNV and CDR2 as YYDKDF (reference sequence). This CDR3 has 16 amino acids. CDR3 DNA sequence: TGTGCCACCAGCAGAGCGGGAGGGGCGAACACCGGGGAGCTGTTTTTT. As protein: CATSRAGGANTGELFF.

V and J are TRBV29-1 and TRBJ1-1; 8 nucleotides line up with TRBD1. The CDR3 extends over 13 amino acids. Germline values: CDR1 SQVTM, CDR2 ANQGSEA. V shed 4 bases, J shed 6 bases, and the junction held 7 bases outside the gene matches. CDR3 nucleotides: TGCAGCGTTGGGGGGCAGGGGGCCGCTGAAGCTTTCTTT. Protein product: CSVGGQGAAEAFF.

The chain uses TRBV10-3 and TRBJ2-7; unclear D gene. Germline V gene data show CDR1 as ENHRY and CDR2 as SYGVKD. The ends were cut back, 8 bases at V and 4 bases at J, with 9 bases in the middle. The CDR3 is 11 residues long. The CDR3 loop is CAIAVRYEQYF. The CDR3 region has the DNA TGTGCCATCGCGGTAAGGTACGAGCAGTACTTC.

This clone was seen only a few times. The CDR3 nucleotides are TGTGCCAGCAGTCTGGGACTAGCGGGAACAGATACGCAGTATTTT. Protein product: CASSLGLAGTDTQYF. The chain couples TRBV6-5 to TRBJ2-3; 13 bases are a match to TRBD2. The V and J ends lost 5 bases and 3 bases, in that order; junction bases with no gene match: 2. The CDR3 loop spans 15 amino acids. From germline, CDR1 is MNHEY and CDR2 SVGAGI.

The chain couples TRBV27 to TRBJ2-3; 12 bases line up with TRBD2. Trimming cost V 5 bases and J 4 bases; bases outside gene matches: 7. This CDR3 region has 16 residues. The germline V gene has CDR1 MNHEY and CDR2 SMNVEV (reference sequence). The CDR3 bases are TGTGCCAGCAGTAGGACTAGCGGGATAAGTGCAGATACGCAGTATTTT. The encoded protein is CASSRTSGISADTQYF.

The chain couples TRBV4-2 to TRBJ1-5; tentatively, D is TRBD1 (6 bases). The V gene lost 4 bases and the J gene lost 0 bases, with 13 bases spanning the gap. Germline V gene sequence: CDR1 LGHNA, CDR2 YNFKEQ. The CDR3 sequence is 16 residues long. CDR3 sequence reads: CASSPITGNSNQPQHF. CDR3 coding DNA: TGTGCCAGCAGCCCGATCACAGGGAATAGCAATCAGCCCCAGCATTTT.

This chain joins TRBV28 and TRBJ2-7; 10 positions match TRBD1. Looked up from germline, CDR1 is MDHEN and CDR2 is SYDVKM. CDR3 length equals 17 residues. V lost 6 bases to trimming and J lost 4 bases; unmatched junction nucleotides: 15. DNA for the CDR3: TGTGCCAGCAGCTTAACCCCCGGGACAGGGGAAAATTACGAGCAGTACTTC. Translation gives CASSLTPGTGENYEQYF.

This chain links TRBV19 with TRBJ1-2; the match to TRBD1 covers 8 bases. The CDR3 contains 15 residues. Losses at the gene ends were 5 bases for V and 2 bases for J; bases not matched to a gene: 7. From germline, CDR1 is LNHDA and CDR2 SQIVND (reference sequence). DNA for the CDR3: TGTGCCAGTAGTCCCAAGACAGGGGACAACTATGGCTACACCTTC. Protein: CASSPKTGDNYGYTF. Variable domain in full (rest from reference TRBV19 and TRBJ1-2): DGGITQSPKYLFRKEGQNVTLSCEQNLNHDAMYWYRQDPGQGLRLIYYSQIVNDFQKGDIAEGYSVSREKKESFPLTVTSAQKNPTAFYLCASSPKTGDNYGYTFGSGTRLTVV.

The CDR3, as DNA: TGTGCCAGCAGCTTACGACAGGCTGGCACAGATACGCAGTATTTT. Translated: CASSLRQAGTDTQYF. The genes are TRBV11-2 and TRBJ2-3, with a tentative D call TRBD1 (6 bases). The CDR3 length is 15 residues. Germline CDR1 reads SGHAT; CDR2 reads FQNNGV. The V end lost 2 bases, the J end lost 1 base, and 10 bases lay between the germline ends.

The rearrangement links TRBV30 to TRBJ2-5; 10 bases match TRBD2. V trimming: 5 bases; J trimming: 1 base; junction bases outside the gene matches: 4. CDR1 and CDR2 (germline): GTSNPN, SVGIG (reference sequence). CDR3 length equals 14 residues. This CDR3 reads CAWESGRAQETQYF. As DNA, the CDR3 is TGTGCCTGGGAGAGCGGGAGGGCCCAAGAGACCCAGTACTTC.

The J gene is TRBJ2-7, the V gene TRBV6-5; TRBD2 agrees at 15 bases. From germline, CDR1 is MNHEY and CDR2 SVGAGI. This CDR3 has 15 amino acids. Trimming cost V 6 bases and J 7 bases; bases outside gene matches: 7. The CDR3 DNA reads TGTGCCAGCAGCACCGGGACTAGCGGGAGGAGGGAGCAGTACTTC. Protein: CASSTGTSGRREQYF.

This sequence joins TRBV5-1 and TRBJ2-5, with 9 bases lining up with TRBD2. Germline CDR1 and CDR2: SGHRS and YFSETQ. The CDR3 runs to 14 residues. Germline trimming cut 3 bases from V and 1 base from J; bases unmatched to any gene: 1. The CDR3 reads CASSSSGAQETQYF. Here the CDR3 DNA reads TGCGCCAGCAGCTCTAGCGGGGCCCAAGAGACCCAGTACTTC.

Only one count was recorded for this clone. J is TRBJ2-2 and V is TRBV10-3; D not resolved. This CDR3 region has 13 residues. Trimming shortened V by 7 bases and J by 4 bases, and 10 bases separated the two germline ends. Germline V gives CDR1 ENHRY, CDR2 SYGVKD. The CDR3 coding sequence is TGTGCCATCACGATTCCAAGCACCGGGGAGCTGTTTTTT. It codes for CAITIPSTGELFF.

The chain couples TRBV9 to TRBJ2-3, with D unclear. CDR1 is SGDLS and CDR2 is YYNGEE in the germline V gene. Trimming took 0 bases from V and 6 from J, leaving 11 bases between them. This CDR3 spans 14 amino acids. The CDR3 protein is CASSVVGTLDTQYF. DNA for the CDR3: TGTGCCAGCAGCGTAGTAGGAACCTTGGATACGCAGTATTTT.

V and J are TRBV7-9 and TRBJ2-1; either TRBD1 or TRBD2 may fit D (5 bases each). V shed 4 bases and J shed 8 bases, with 18 bases lying between them. CDR1 is SEHNR, CDR2 FQNEAQ, per germline (reference sequence). The CDR3 covers 15 residues. The CDR3 spells CASSSFRGHSDEQFF. The DNA of the CDR3 is TGTGCCAGCAGCTCCTTCCGGGGCCATTCGGATGAGCAGTTCTTC. The full variable domain, with the rest looked up from reference TRBV7-9 and TRBJ2-1, is DTGVSQNPRHKITKRGQNVTFRCDPISEHNRLYWYRQTLGQGPEFLTYFQNEAQLEKSRLLSDRFSAERPKGSFSTLEIQRTEQGDSAMYLCASSSFRGHSDEQFFGPGTRLTVL.

The DNA of the CDR3 is TGCAGTGCTAGCCACTATGGCTACACCTTC. Amino acid sequence: CSASHYGYTF. The chain uses TRBV20-1 and TRBJ1-2; unclear D gene. V was shortened by 3 bases and J by 3 bases, with 2 bases between the two germline ends. This CDR3 comprises 10 residues. Germline assignment: CDR1 DFQATT and CDR2 SNEGSKA (reference sequence).

The V and J genes are TRBV4-1 and TRBJ2-7; TRBD2 agrees at 13 bases. The CDR3 runs 16 residues. J was trimmed by 3 bases and V by 4 bases; bases with no gene match: 6. Germline V lookup: CDR1 MGHRA, CDR2 YSYEKL. CDR3 nucleotide sequence: TGCGCCAGCAGCCGCTCACTAGCGGGAGGGATCTACGAGCAGTACTTC. Translated: CASSRSLAGGIYEQYF.

The chain uses TRBV18 and TRBJ2-3; TRBD1 agrees at 8 bases. The CDR3 has 15 amino acids. Germline values: CDR1 KGHSH, CDR2 LQKENI. The V and J ends lost 2 bases and 3 bases, in that order; junction bases with no gene match: 4. The CDR3 protein is CASSPKGQATDTQYF. Written as DNA, the CDR3 is TGTGCCAGCTCACCAAAGGGACAGGCAACAGATACGCAGTATTTT.

This clone occurred a few times. This sequence joins TRBV5-1 and TRBJ1-4, with no clear D. Between the trimmed V and J ends, which lost 0 bases and 4 bases, there was a span of 7 bases. Germline V CDR1 and CDR2: SGHRS, YFSETQ. The CDR3 is 14 amino acids. The CDR3 coding sequence is TGCGCCAGCAGCTTGGGGCAGCTTAATGAAAAACTGTTTTTT. It codes for CASSLGQLNEKLFF.

The V and J genes are TRBV27 and TRBJ2-7; D ambiguous. Germline CDR1 and CDR2: MNHEY and SMNVEV (reference sequence). This CDR3 region has 16 residues. Deletions cut 4 bases from V and 7 bases from J, with 23 bases between. The CDR3 loop is CASSSRYPNLIEEQYF. CDR3 DNA sequence: TGTGCCAGCAGTTCCCGCTACCCAAACCTCATTGAGGAGCAGTACTTC.

The chain couples TRBV12-2 to TRBJ2-7; TRBD2, the D gene given by the table, was not confirmed from the DNA. TRBV12-2 is tagged as a pseudogene. This CDR3 has 14 residues. The CDR3 region is CASRLVEREWEQYF. The CDR3 nucleotides are TGTGCAAGTCGCTTAGTCGAGCGGGAATGGGAGCAGTACTTC.

The chain carries TRBV13 and TRBJ2-5; D remains unclear. V was pared by 6 bases and J by 4 bases, with 6 bases between. This CDR3 spans 11 amino acids. Germline CDR1 is PRHDT and CDR2 is FYEKMQ (reference sequence). Here the CDR3 DNA reads TGTGCCAGCAGGGCCCGAGAGACCCAGTACTTC. This translates into CASRARETQYF.

This clone was observed a few times. This chain joins TRBV29-1 and TRBJ1-5; weak D call: TRBD1 (5 bases). Trimming stripped 7 bases from V and 4 bases from J, with 11 bases between. The CDR3 consists of 12 residues. Per the germline V gene, CDR1 is SQVTM and CDR2 is ANQGSEA. The DNA of the CDR3 is TGCAGCGCCGGGGACTTAAATCAGCCCCAGCATTTT. Amino acids: CSAGDLNQPQHF.

In its sample, this clone was seen a few times. The chain is built from TRBV7-6 and TRBJ1-3, with D possibly matching TRBD1 (5 bases). CDR1 and CDR2 from the germline V gene are SGHVS and FNYEAQ. V lost 5 bases to trimming and J lost 0 bases, with 11 bases between them. The CDR3 runs 15 residues. The CDR3 loop is CASSRGRNSGNTIYF. The CDR3 DNA reads as TGTGCCAGCAGCAGGGGACGGAACTCTGGAAACACCATATATTTT.

The genes are TRBV29-1 and TRBJ2-1; 8 nucleotides agree with TRBD2. V shed 5 bases, J shed 0 bases, and the junction held 12 bases outside the gene matches. Looked up from germline, CDR1 is SQVTM and CDR2 is ANQGSEA. There are 17 residues in the CDR3. For the CDR3, the DNA is TGCAGCGTTAGGTCTAGCGGGTATCGTAGCTCCTACAATGAGCAGTTCTTC. This encodes CSVRSSGYRSSYNEQFF.

This rearrangement joins TRBV7-6 to TRBJ2-2, with D tentatively TRBD2 (6 bases). Trimming removed 4 bases at V and 1 base at J, with 13 bases between. Germline V gene lookup returns CDR1 SGHVS and CDR2 FNYEAQ. The CDR3 consists of 16 residues. The CDR3 reads CASSSMGGKNTGELFF. For the CDR3, the DNA is TGTGCCAGCAGCTCAATGGGCGGGAAGAACACCGGGGAGCTGTTTTTT.

This clone was detected once. This chain joins TRBV10-3 and TRBJ2-7; tentative D call: TRBD2 (6 bases). In germline, CDR1 is ENHRY, CDR2 SYGVKD. This CDR3 spans 13 amino acids. Trimming removed 6 bases from V and 2 bases from J, with 11 bases in between. CDR3 amino acids: CAISPEGAYEQYF. Written as DNA, the CDR3 is TGTGCCATCAGCCCGGAGGGCGCCTACGAGCAGTACTTC.

This clone was detected only once. The J gene is TRBJ2-7, the V gene TRBV10-3; D could derive from TRBD1 or TRBD2 (5 bases each). CDR1 and CDR2 from the germline V gene are ENHRY and SYGVKD. CDR3 length: 14 amino acids. The germline V and J ends were trimmed by 0 bases and 7 bases, with 13 bases remaining between them. This chain's CDR3 is CAISESQGRGEQYF. In DNA, the CDR3 is TGTGCCATCAGTGAGTCCCAGGGACGGGGTGAGCAGTACTTC.

The DNA for the CDR3 is TGCGCCAGCAGCTTGGGGCGGGAGTCCCCTAATGAGCAGTTCTTC. Amino acids: CASSLGRESPNEQFF. The chain carries TRBV5-1 and TRBJ2-1, with 7 nucleotides matching TRBD2. V was clipped by 0 bases and J by 7 bases; unmatched bases: 7. Germline V CDR1 and CDR2: SGHRS, YFSETQ. The CDR3 totals 15 residues.